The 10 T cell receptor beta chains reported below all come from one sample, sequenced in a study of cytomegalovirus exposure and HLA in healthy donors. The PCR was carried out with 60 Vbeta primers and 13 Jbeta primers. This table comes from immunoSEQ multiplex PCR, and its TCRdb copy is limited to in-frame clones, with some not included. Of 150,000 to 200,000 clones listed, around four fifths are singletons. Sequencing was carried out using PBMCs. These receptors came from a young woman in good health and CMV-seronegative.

The CDR3 loop reads CASSLGALSSYNEQFF. Written as DNA, the CDR3 is TGTGCCAGCAGCTTAGGAGCTCTGAGCTCCTACAATGAGCAGTTCTTC. The chain carries TRBV13 and TRBJ2-1; D remains unclear. CDR1 PRHDT and CDR2 FYEKMQ come from the germline V gene (reference sequence). V was clipped by 0 bases and J by 0 bases, with 9 bases between them. The CDR3 spans 16 residues.

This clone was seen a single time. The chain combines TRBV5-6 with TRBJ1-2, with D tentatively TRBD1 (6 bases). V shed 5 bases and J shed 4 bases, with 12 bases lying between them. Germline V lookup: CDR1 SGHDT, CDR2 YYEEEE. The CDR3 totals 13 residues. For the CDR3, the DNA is TGTGCCAGCAGTTCGACGACAGGCTATGGCTACACCTTC. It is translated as CASSSTTGYGYTF.

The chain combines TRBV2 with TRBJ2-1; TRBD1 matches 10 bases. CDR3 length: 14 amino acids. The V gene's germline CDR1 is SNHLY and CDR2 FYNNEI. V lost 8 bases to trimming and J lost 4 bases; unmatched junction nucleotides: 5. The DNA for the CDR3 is TGTGCCAGCGGACGGGGACAGGGGTACAATGAGCAGTTCTTC. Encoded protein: CASGRGQGYNEQFF.

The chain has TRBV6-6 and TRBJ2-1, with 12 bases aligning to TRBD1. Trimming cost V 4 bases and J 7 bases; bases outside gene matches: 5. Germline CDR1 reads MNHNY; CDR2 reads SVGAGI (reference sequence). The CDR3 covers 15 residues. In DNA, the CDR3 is TGTGCCAGCAGTTCCGGGACAGGGGGCCTGAATGAGCAGTTCTTC. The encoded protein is CASSSGTGGLNEQFF.

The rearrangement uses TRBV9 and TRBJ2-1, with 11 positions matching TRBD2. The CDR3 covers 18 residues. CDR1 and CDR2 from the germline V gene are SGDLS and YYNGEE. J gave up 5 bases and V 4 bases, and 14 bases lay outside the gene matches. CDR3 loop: CASSLGVGGTSGNNEQFF. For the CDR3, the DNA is TGTGCCAGCAGCCTAGGGGTGGGGGGGACTAGCGGAAACAATGAGCAGTTCTTC.

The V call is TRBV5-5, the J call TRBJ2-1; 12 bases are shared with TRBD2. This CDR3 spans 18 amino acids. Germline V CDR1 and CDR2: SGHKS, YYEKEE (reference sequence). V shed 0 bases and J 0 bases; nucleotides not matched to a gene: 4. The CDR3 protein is CASSLASGGASSYNEQFF. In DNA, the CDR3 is TGTGCCAGCAGCTTGGCTAGCGGGGGGGCGAGCTCCTACAATGAGCAGTTCTTC.

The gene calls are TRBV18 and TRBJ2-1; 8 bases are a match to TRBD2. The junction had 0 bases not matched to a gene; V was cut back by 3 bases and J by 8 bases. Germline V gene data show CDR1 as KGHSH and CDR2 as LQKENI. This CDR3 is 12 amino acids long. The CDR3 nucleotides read TGTGCCAGCTCACCGGGACTAGATGAGCAGTTCTTC. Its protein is CASSPGLDEQFF.

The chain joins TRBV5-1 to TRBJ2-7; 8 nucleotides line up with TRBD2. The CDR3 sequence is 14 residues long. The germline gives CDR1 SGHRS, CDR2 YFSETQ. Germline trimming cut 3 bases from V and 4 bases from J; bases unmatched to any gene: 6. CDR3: CASSWAGGIYEQYF. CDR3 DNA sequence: TGCGCCAGCAGCTGGGCGGGGGGAATATACGAGCAGTACTTC. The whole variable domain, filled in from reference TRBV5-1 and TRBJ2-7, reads KAGVTQTPRYLIKTRGQQVTLSCSPISGHRSVSWYQQTPGQGLQFLFEYFSETQRNKGNFPGRFSGRQFSNSRSEMNVSTLELGDSALYLCASSWAGGIYEQYFGPGTRLTVT.

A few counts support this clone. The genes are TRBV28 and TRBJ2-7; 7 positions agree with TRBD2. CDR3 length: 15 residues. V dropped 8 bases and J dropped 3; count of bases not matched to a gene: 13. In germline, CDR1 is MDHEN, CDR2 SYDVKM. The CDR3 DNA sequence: TGTGCCAGCCAGACCCAGCGGGGAATCTTCTACGAGCAGTACTTC. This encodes CASQTQRGIFYEQYF.

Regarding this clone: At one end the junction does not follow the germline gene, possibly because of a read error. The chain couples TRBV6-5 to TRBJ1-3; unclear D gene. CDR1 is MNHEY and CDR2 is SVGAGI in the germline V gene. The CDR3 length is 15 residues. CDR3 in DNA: TGTGCCAGCAGTTACGACGTAGGCTCTGGAGACACCATATATTTT. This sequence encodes CASSYDVGSGDTIYF.